The entry below gives a single TCR beta chain sequence along with its context. The data originate from a study of blood T cell repertoires in COVID-19. Whole-study context: Acute and convalescent COVID-19 specimens originated in the United States, Italy and Spain. T cells, B-cell-depleted T cells, or PBMCs provided the cDNA or gDNA that served as material.

In the original workflow: For nucleated cells, counts were estimated from reference gene primer amplification. Here immunoSEQ multiplex PCR was the method, and the copy in TCRdb shows in-frame clones only, minus some. The D gene and trimming were derived from the DNA, and the V and J assignments and clone size from that table. The repertoire holds fewer than 250,000 clones, with about 86% as singletons. This CDR3 comprises 14 residues. The germline V and J ends were trimmed by 0 bases and 1 base, with 5 bases remaining between them. CDR1 SGHRS and CDR2 YFSETQ come from the germline V gene. V usage is TRBV5-1 and J usage is TRBJ2-1; D not certain. The sequence was collected from a man aged 45-60 years with active or convalescent COVID-19. The sample comprised peripheral blood. The CDR3 here is CASSLELSYNEQFF. In DNA form, the CDR3 reads TGCGCCAGCAGCTTGGAACTATCCTACAATGAGCAGTTCTTC.